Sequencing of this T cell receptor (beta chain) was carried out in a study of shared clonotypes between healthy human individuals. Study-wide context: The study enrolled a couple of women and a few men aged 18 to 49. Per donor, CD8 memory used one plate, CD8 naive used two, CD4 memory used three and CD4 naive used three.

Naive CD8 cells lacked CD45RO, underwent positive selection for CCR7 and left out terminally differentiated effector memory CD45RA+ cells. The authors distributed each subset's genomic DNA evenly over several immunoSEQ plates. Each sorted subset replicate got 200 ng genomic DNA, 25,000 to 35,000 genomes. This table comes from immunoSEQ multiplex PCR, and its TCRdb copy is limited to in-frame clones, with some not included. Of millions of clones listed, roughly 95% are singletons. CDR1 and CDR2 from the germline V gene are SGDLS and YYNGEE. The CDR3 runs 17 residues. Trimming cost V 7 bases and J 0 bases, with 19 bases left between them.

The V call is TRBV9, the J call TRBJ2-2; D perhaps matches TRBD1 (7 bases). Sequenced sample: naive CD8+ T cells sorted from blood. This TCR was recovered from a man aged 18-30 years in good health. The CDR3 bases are TGTGCCAGCGCTGCCTCTCGGGGGACAGCGAACACCGGGGAGCTGTTTTTT. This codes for CASAASRGTANTGELFF.